This T cell receptor (beta chain) was sequenced for a study of PD-1 blockade in mismatch repair-deficient tumors. In the study overall: Patients had around 11 mismatch repair-deficient cancer types, all previously treated and progressing. Study-level points and caveats: Tumor-resident clones, often undetectable pretreatment in blood, expanded then contracted after pembrolizumab.

Germline CDR1 reads SGHNT; CDR2 reads YYREEE (reference sequence). V was shortened by 4 bases and J by 0 bases, with 12 bases between the two germline ends. The CDR3 has 15 residues. The data were produced by immunoSEQ multiplex PCR, yet TCRdb's version contains in-frame clones alone and is incomplete. Of around 40,000 clones listed, roughly 83% are singletons. PCR or immunohistochemistry showed mismatch repair deficiency in every enrolled patient. Points on this clone: Its antigen is unknown.

The rearrangement joins TRBV5-4 to TRBJ2-3, with D perhaps matching TRBD2 (6 bases). Sequencing used PBMCs, obtained 38 weeks after starting pembrolizumab. The receptor was isolated from an adult with mismatch repair-deficient cancer. CDR3 protein: CASSLGTPSTDTQYF. The CDR3 region has the DNA TGTGCCAGCAGCCTCGGGACTCCTAGCACAGATACGCAGTATTTT.